The rows below give T cell receptor beta chains drawn from one sample of a study of cytotoxic CD8 clonotypes in ibrutinib-treated CLL. The repertoire was sequenced with immunoSEQ multiplex PCR; TCRdb's copy has only in-frame clones and lacks some. The sample lists some 300,000 clones; roughly 79% were seen once. Specimen: PBMCs, collected before ibrutinib treatment. Receptors were obtained from a human donor with chronic lymphocytic leukemia. The CDR3 runs from the conserved cysteine through the conserved F or W. The D gene is left open where the match is weak. Clone size, where shown, is once, few, many, or a class for clones that have expanded.

V gene: TRBV25-1
D gene: .
clone size: .
J gene: TRBJ2-7
CDR3 protein: CASSEYALGEQYF
CDR3 DNA: TGTGCCAGCAGTGAGTACGCTCTGGGCGAGCAGTACTTC

V gene: TRBV5-1
D gene: .
clone size: .
J gene: TRBJ2-7
CDR3 protein: CASSGGINEQYF
CDR3 DNA: TGCGCCAGCAGCGGCGGGATCAACGAGCAGTACTTC

V gene: TRBV10-3
D gene: .
clone size: .
J gene: TRBJ1-2
CDR3 protein: CAISELQGLNYGYTF
CDR3 DNA: TGTGCCATCAGTGAGTTGCAGGGGCTCAACTATGGCTACACCTTC

V gene: TRBV18
D gene: TRBD1
clone size: .
J gene: TRBJ1-5
CDR3 protein: CASSPGQGFYQPQHF
CDR3 DNA: TGTGCCAGCTCCCCGGGACAGGGGTTTTATCAGCCCCAGCATTTT

V gene: TRBV30
D gene: TRBD2
clone size: once
J gene: TRBJ2-1
CDR3 protein: CAWSVLMAGGVNEQFF
CDR3 DNA: TGTGCCTGGAGTGTGCTGATGGCGGGAGGGGTCAATGAGCAGTTCTTC

V gene: TRBV2
D gene: TRBD2
clone size: .
J gene: TRBJ2-2
CDR3 protein: CASIVGLAGASTGELFF
CDR3 DNA: TGTGCCAGCATCGTCGGACTAGCGGGAGCCTCTACCGGGGAGCTGTTTTTT

V gene: TRBV2
D gene: .
clone size: .
J gene: TRBJ2-1
CDR3 protein: CASSKYRVLNNEQFF
CDR3 DNA: TGTGCCAGCAGTAAATACAGGGTGCTTAACAATGAGCAGTTCTTC

V gene: TRBV7-2
D gene: .
clone size: .
J gene: TRBJ2-3
CDR3 protein: CTSSPQARIDTQYF
CDR3 DNA: TGTACCAGCAGCCCCCAGGCTCGGATAGATACGCAGTATTTT

V gene: TRBV19
D gene: .
clone size: few
J gene: TRBJ2-2
CDR3 protein: CASSISGAGTGELFF
CDR3 DNA: TGTGCCAGTAGTATTTCGGGAGCAGGGACCGGGGAGCTGTTTTTT

V gene: TRBV27
D gene: .
clone size: .
J gene: TRBJ2-3
CDR3 protein: CASRRNRDTQYF
CDR3 DNA: TGTGCCAGCAGACGTAATAGGGATACGCAGTATTTT

V gene: TRBV11-2
D gene: TRBD2
clone size: .
J gene: TRBJ2-7
CDR3 protein: CASSSTSGPYEQYF
CDR3 DNA: TGTGCCAGCAGCTCGACTAGCGGCCCCTACGAGCAGTACTTC

V gene: TRBV6-6
D gene: .
clone size: .
J gene: TRBJ1-2
CDR3 protein: CASSYVRTVLSYGYTF
CDR3 DNA: TGTGCCAGCAGTTACGTTCGGACAGTACTTTCCTATGGCTACACCTTC

V gene: TRBV9
D gene: TRBD2
clone size: .
J gene: TRBJ2-1
CDR3 protein: CASSVTSGRAGGNLIEQFF
CDR3 DNA: TGTGCCAGCAGCGTTACTAGCGGGAGGGCCGGAGGCAATCTCATTGAGCAGTTCTTC

V gene: TRBV15
D gene: .
clone size: .
J gene: TRBJ2-1
CDR3 protein: CATSREGDNEQFF
CDR3 DNA: TGTGCCACCAGCAGAGAGGGGGACAATGAGCAGTTCTTC

V gene: TRBV5-1
D gene: TRBD1
clone size: .
J gene: TRBJ2-5
CDR3 protein: CASSPRTGGGIETQYF
CDR3 DNA: TGCGCCAGCAGCCCGAGGACAGGGGGCGGGATCGAGACCCAGTACTTC

V gene: TRBV5-1
D gene: TRBD1
clone size: .
J gene: TRBJ2-5
CDR3 protein: CASSSPGQGGETQYF
CDR3 DNA: TGCGCCAGCAGCTCCCCGGGACAGGGCGGAGAGACCCAGTACTTC

V gene: TRBV19
D gene: .
clone size: .
J gene: TRBJ1-1
CDR3 protein: CATTGLGTEAFF
CDR3 DNA: TGTGCCACTACAGGGTTGGGCACTGAAGCTTTCTTT

V gene: TRBV5-1
D gene: .
clone size: .
J gene: TRBJ1-5
CDR3 protein: CASRFSFNQPQHF
CDR3 DNA: TGCGCCAGCAGGTTCTCGTTCAATCAGCCCCAGCATTTT

V gene: TRBV5-4
D gene: .
clone size: .
J gene: TRBJ1-6
CDR3 protein: CASSEKSQGNSPLHF
CDR3 DNA: TGTGCCAGCAGCGAAAAATCGCAGGGTAATTCACCCCTCCACTTT

V gene: TRBV7-2
D gene: .
clone size: .
J gene: TRBJ1-2
CDR3 protein: CASSFGVEGGGYTF
CDR3 DNA: TGTGCCAGCAGCTTCGGTGTCGAGGGAGGGGGCTACACCTTC

V gene: TRBV7-3
D gene: TRBD2
clone size: .
J gene: TRBJ2-3
CDR3 protein: CASSPGLAGSTDTQYF
CDR3 DNA: TGTGCCAGCAGCCCGGGACTAGCGGGGAGCACAGATACGCAGTATTTT

V gene: TRBV18
D gene: TRBD2
clone size: few
J gene: TRBJ2-5
CDR3 protein: CASSPREGRETQYF
CDR3 DNA: TGTGCCAGCTCACCAAGGGAGGGGAGAGAGACCCAGTACTTC

V gene: TRBV6-5
D gene: TRBD1
clone size: once
J gene: TRBJ2-5
CDR3 protein: CASTPGQGWETQYF
CDR3 DNA: TGTGCCAGCACCCCTGGACAGGGGTGGGAGACCCAGTACTTC

V gene: TRBV7-7
D gene: .
clone size: .
J gene: TRBJ2-3
CDR3 protein: CASSLGAGGTDTQYF
CDR3 DNA: TGTGCCAGCAGCTTAGGGGCAGGTGGCACAGATACGCAGTATTTT

V gene: TRBV7-9
D gene: .
clone size: .
J gene: TRBJ2-7
CDR3 protein: CASSLGVETDRYEQYF
CDR3 DNA: TGTGCCAGCAGCTTAGGAGTTGAGACAGATAGATACGAGCAGTACTTC

V gene: TRBV4-2
D gene: TRBD1
clone size: .
J gene: TRBJ2-5
CDR3 protein: CASSLRDRDRETQYF
CDR3 DNA: TGTGCCAGCAGCCTCCGGGACAGGGATCGGGAGACCCAGTACTTC

V gene: TRBV9
D gene: .
clone size: .
J gene: TRBJ1-1
CDR3 protein: CASSVAGQGSTEAFF
CDR3 DNA: TGTGCCAGCAGCGTAGCAGGGCAGGGAAGCACTGAAGCTTTCTTT

V gene: TRBV4-3
D gene: .
clone size: .
J gene: TRBJ2-7
CDR3 protein: CASSREGASSYEQYF
CDR3 DNA: TGCGCCAGCAGCCGGGAAGGGGCCAGCTCCTACGAGCAGTACTTC

V gene: TRBV7-9
D gene: TRBD1
clone size: .
J gene: TRBJ2-7
CDR3 protein: CASSLVGTANPYEQYF
CDR3 DNA: TGTGCCAGCAGCTTAGTGGGGACAGCCAACCCCTACGAGCAGTACTTC

V gene: TRBV4-1
D gene: TRBD2
clone size: .
J gene: TRBJ2-4
CDR3 protein: CASSQVLAGGLAKNIQYF
CDR3 DNA: TGCGCCAGCAGCCAAGTTTTAGCGGGAGGGCTAGCCAAAAACATTCAGTACTTC

V gene: TRBV6-4
D gene: TRBD1
clone size: .
J gene: TRBJ2-2
CDR3 protein: CASTQGDTGELFF
CDR3 DNA: TGTGCCAGCACACAGGGGGACACCGGGGAGCTGTTTTTT

V gene: TRBV7-9
D gene: TRBD1
clone size: .
J gene: TRBJ2-7
CDR3 protein: CASSGRPGQGIYEQYF
CDR3 DNA: TGTGCCAGCAGCGGACGGCCGGGACAGGGTATTTACGAGCAGTACTTC

V gene: TRBV6-5
D gene: .
clone size: once
J gene: TRBJ2-6
CDR3 protein: CASSYFGSGANVLTF
CDR3 DNA: TGTGCCAGCAGTTACTTCGGCTCTGGGGCCAACGTCCTGACTTTC

V gene: TRBV4-3
D gene: TRBD2
clone size: .
J gene: TRBJ2-5
CDR3 protein: CASSHSGRAFQETQYF
CDR3 DNA: TGCGCCAGCAGCCATAGCGGGAGGGCTTTCCAAGAGACCCAGTACTTC

V gene: TRBV19
D gene: .
clone size: .
J gene: TRBJ1-1
CDR3 protein: CASSIQGWGNTEAFF
CDR3 DNA: TGTGCCAGTAGTATACAGGGCTGGGGGAACACTGAAGCTTTCTTT

V gene: TRBV4-1
D gene: TRBD1
clone size: .
J gene: TRBJ2-7
CDR3 protein: CASSQRQGQGVGEQYF
CDR3 DNA: TGCGCCAGCAGCCAAAGACAAGGACAGGGTGTAGGGGAGCAGTACTTC

V gene: TRBV7-8
D gene: TRBD2
clone size: .
J gene: TRBJ2-1
CDR3 protein: CASSFLWRGVGNEQFF
CDR3 DNA: TGTGCCAGCAGCTTTCTCTGGCGGGGGGTTGGGAATGAGCAGTTCTTC

V gene: TRBV28
D gene: .
clone size: .
J gene: TRBJ2-7
CDR3 protein: CASSSPASLREQYF
CDR3 DNA: TGTGCCAGCAGTTCGCCGGCTAGTTTACGCGAGCAGTACTTC

V gene: TRBV10-3
D gene: TRBD2
clone size: .
J gene: TRBJ2-1
CDR3 protein: CAISEGLAGRFSYNEQFF
CDR3 DNA: TGTGCCATCAGTGAAGGACTAGCGGGCCGTTTCTCCTACAATGAGCAGTTCTTC

V gene: TRBV7-8
D gene: .
clone size: .
J gene: TRBJ1-1
CDR3 protein: CASSPTRDTEAFF
CDR3 DNA: TGTGCCAGCAGCCCGACGCGGGACACTGAAGCTTTCTTT

V gene: TRBV10-1
D gene: TRBD2
clone size: .
J gene: TRBJ2-3
CDR3 protein: CASSGAGTRWYF
CDR3 DNA: TGCGCCAGCAGTGGGGCCGGGACTAGATGGTATTTT

V gene: TRBV7-9
D gene: TRBD2
clone size: .
J gene: TRBJ2-7
CDR3 protein: CASSYPSGGYEQYF
CDR3 DNA: TGTGCCAGCAGCTACCCGTCGGGGGGCTACGAGCAGTACTTC

V gene: TRBV5-1
D gene: TRBD2
clone size: once
J gene: TRBJ2-7
CDR3 protein: CASSLILAGGPEQYF
CDR3 DNA: TGCGCCAGCAGCTTAATACTAGCGGGAGGACCCGAGCAGTACTTC

V gene: TRBV6-6
D gene: .
clone size: .
J gene: TRBJ1-5
CDR3 protein: CASSSVQVLQHF
CDR3 DNA: TGTGCCAGCAGCTCCGTTCAGGTTCTCCAGCATTTT

V gene: TRBV5-6
D gene: .
clone size: .
J gene: TRBJ2-6
CDR3 protein: CASSLAVTHSGANVLTF
CDR3 DNA: TGTGCCAGCAGCTTGGCCGTTACTCACTCTGGGGCCAACGTCCTGACTTTC

V gene: TRBV4-1
D gene: TRBD1
clone size: .
J gene: TRBJ2-3
CDR3 protein: CASSKGQGADTQYF
CDR3 DNA: TGCGCCAGCAGCAAGGGACAGGGGGCAGATACGCAGTATTTT

V gene: TRBV11-2
D gene: .
clone size: .
J gene: TRBJ1-3
CDR3 protein: CASSFYIPGNTIYF
CDR3 DNA: TGTGCCAGCAGCTTTTACATCCCTGGAAACACCATATATTTT

V gene: TRBV25-1
D gene: TRBD1
clone size: .
J gene: TRBJ2-5
CDR3 protein: CASSGDPGQIETQYF
CDR3 DNA: TGTGCCAGCAGTGGGGACCCGGGACAGATAGAGACCCAGTACTTC

V gene: TRBV2
D gene: TRBD1
clone size: .
J gene: TRBJ2-7
CDR3 protein: CASSEDRGTYEQYF
CDR3 DNA: TGTGCCAGCAGTGAAGACAGGGGTACCTACGAGCAGTACTTC

V gene: TRBV30
D gene: .
clone size: .
J gene: TRBJ1-1
CDR3 protein: CAWRSSTTSEAFF
CDR3 DNA: TGTGCCTGGAGGAGCAGTACCACCTCTGAAGCTTTCTTT

V gene: TRBV6-5
D gene: .
clone size: .
J gene: TRBJ2-7
CDR3 protein: CASSTGASYEQYF
CDR3 DNA: TGTGCCAGCAGTACCGGGGCCTCCTACGAGCAGTACTTC

V gene: TRBV5-1
D gene: TRBD2
clone size: .
J gene: TRBJ2-1
CDR3 protein: CASSWSGTSRYNEQFF
CDR3 DNA: TGCGCCAGCAGCTGGTCCGGGACTAGCCGCTACAATGAGCAGTTCTTC

V gene: TRBV11-3
D gene: .
clone size: .
J gene: TRBJ2-1
CDR3 protein: CASSLIGNEQFF
CDR3 DNA: TGTGCCAGCAGCTTAATAGGGAATGAGCAGTTCTTC

V gene: TRBV4-3
D gene: TRBD2
clone size: .
J gene: TRBJ2-1
CDR3 protein: CASSLYGLAGEQFF
CDR3 DNA: TGCGCCAGCAGCCTTTACGGACTAGCTGGGGAGCAGTTCTTC

V gene: TRBV6-5
D gene: TRBD1
clone size: .
J gene: TRBJ2-4
CDR3 protein: CASASVDRYIQYF
CDR3 DNA: TGTGCCAGCGCATCCGTGGACAGGTACATTCAGTACTTC

V gene: TRBV27
D gene: TRBD2
clone size: .
J gene: TRBJ2-1
CDR3 protein: CASSVLAGIHNEQFF
CDR3 DNA: TGTGCCAGCAGTGTACTAGCGGGAATCCACAATGAGCAGTTCTTC

V gene: TRBV27
D gene: TRBD2
clone size: .
J gene: TRBJ2-7
CDR3 protein: CASISGRGGYEQYF
CDR3 DNA: TGTGCCAGTATCAGCGGGAGGGGAGGCTACGAGCAGTACTTC

V gene: TRBV14
D gene: .
clone size: .
J gene: TRBJ2-7
CDR3 protein: CASSQAPGAEQYF
CDR3 DNA: TGTGCCAGCAGCCAAGCCCCCGGGGCCGAGCAGTACTTC

V gene: TRBV4-3
D gene: TRBD1
clone size: once
J gene: TRBJ2-1
CDR3 protein: CASSQRIQGAYDEQFF
CDR3 DNA: TGCGCCAGCAGCCAACGTATTCAGGGGGCGTACGATGAGCAGTTCTTC

V gene: TRBV9
D gene: .
clone size: .
J gene: TRBJ1-1
CDR3 protein: CASSVVSGGTEAFF
CDR3 DNA: TGTGCCAGCAGCGTAGTGTCGGGGGGCACTGAAGCTTTCTTT